The source of this T cell receptor (beta chain) is a study of beta chain features in type 1 diabetes. Study overall: Cell yields, gender and age were similar in healthy donors and patients. General study points: Amplification by PCR could prefer shorter templates, with the same effect in patients and controls. Compared with healthy donors, patients appeared to share more similar naive, central memory and regulatory TCRB repertoires. For Type 1 diabetes patients, all four CD4+ subsets carried TCRB CDR3s that were moderately but significantly shorter.

Between the trimmed V and J ends, which lost 10 bases and 10 bases, there was a span of 16 bases. This CDR3 has 11 amino acids. Germline loops: CDR1 SNHLY, CDR2 FYNNEI. The study reverse transcribed the entire isolated RNA, so it sequenced expressed TCRB transcripts. The data were produced by immunoSEQ multiplex PCR, yet TCRdb's version contains in-frame clones alone and is incomplete. The sample carries approximately 150,000 clones, 10% to 15% recorded once. This clone was detected a few times. Antigen unknown. A CD45RO/CCR7/CD25/CD127/CD95/CD27 panel sorted naive, central memory, regulatory and stem cell-like memory CD4+ cells.

V usage is TRBV2 and J usage is TRBJ1-1, with D unresolved. Sample: central memory CD4+ T cells from blood. The clonotype comes from a man younger than 35 with type 1 diabetes. CDR3 DNA sequence: TGTGCCACCAACGCGGGTGTGCGAGCTTTCTTT. It specifies CATNAGVRAFF.